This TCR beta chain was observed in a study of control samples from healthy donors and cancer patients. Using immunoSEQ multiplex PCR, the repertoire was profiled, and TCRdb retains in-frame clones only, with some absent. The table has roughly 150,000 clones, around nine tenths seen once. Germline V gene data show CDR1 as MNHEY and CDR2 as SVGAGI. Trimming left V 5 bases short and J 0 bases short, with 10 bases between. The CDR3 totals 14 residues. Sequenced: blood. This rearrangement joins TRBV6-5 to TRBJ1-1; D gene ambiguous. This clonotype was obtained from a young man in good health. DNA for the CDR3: TGTGCCAGCAGTCCCCACTTATTGAACACTGAAGCTTTCTTT. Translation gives CASSPHLLNTEAFF.